These T cell receptor beta chains were read from a single sample in a study of beta chain features in type 1 diabetes. Profiling relied on immunoSEQ multiplex PCR, and the TCRdb table lists in-frame clones only, not all of them. This table has more than 100,000 clones, approximately 16% appearing once. The sequenced sample was central memory CD4+ T cells from blood. The receptor set was obtained from a man aged 25 to 45 with type 1 diabetes. Each CDR3 is given with its conserved first and last residue. D genes are given only for firm matches. Size tells how often a clone was seen (once, few, many) or the class of an expanded clone, and some rows leave it out.

abundance	v_gene	d_gene	j_gene	CDR3nt	CDR3aa
.	TRBV29-1	.	TRBJ2-3	TGCAGCGTTGACGTAGAAGCAGATACGCAGTATTTT	CSVDVEADTQYF
.	TRBV11-2	.	TRBJ2-2	TGTGCCAGCAGCTTAGCCAGGAACACCGGGGAGCTGTTTTTT	CASSLARNTGELFF
few	TRBV7-9	.	TRBJ2-5	TGTGCCAGCAGCTTGGGGAGATACAGGGATTCCCAAGAGACCCAGTACTTC	CASSLGRYRDSQETQYF
few	TRBV10-3	.	TRBJ2-7	TGTGCCATCAGTGAATCCGCGGGATATAACTACGAGCAGTACTTC	CAISESAGYNYEQYF
few	TRBV14	.	TRBJ2-5	TGTGCCAGCAGCCTCGGACTACACGAGACCCAGTACTTC	CASSLGLHETQYF
.	TRBV28	.	TRBJ1-2	TGTGCCACCCACCTTCTGGGAGGGGTCTATGGCTACACCTTC	CATHLLGGVYGYTF
few	TRBV7-2	TRBD2	TRBJ2-1	TGTGCCAGCAGCTTAGGGGGACTAGCTCGCTCCTACAATGAGCAGTTCTTC	CASSLGGLARSYNEQFF
many	TRBV13	.	TRBJ2-1	TGTGCCAGCAGCTTAAGGCTAGCCTACAATGAGCAGTTCTTC	CASSLRLAYNEQFF
many	TRBV7-2	TRBD1	TRBJ1-1	TGTGCCAGCAGCCCCAGAACAGGGGGAGGCACTGAAGCTTTCTTT	CASSPRTGGGTEAFF
few	TRBV5-1	.	TRBJ1-6	TGCGCCAGCAGCCCCGGTGGCTCCAACTATAATTCACCCCTCCACTTT	CASSPGGSNYNSPLHF
.	TRBV29-1	TRBD1	TRBJ1-4	TGCAGCGGCTTCGACAGGGGAAGCGAAAAACTGTTTTTT	CSGFDRGSEKLFF
few	TRBV7-2	.	TRBJ1-5	TGTGCCAGCAGCTTAGCAGGGTTTCAGCCCCAGCATTTT	CASSLAGFQPQHF
few	TRBV25-1	TRBD1	TRBJ1-5	TGTGCCAGCAGCAGGGGGCCGGATCAGCCCCAGCATTTT	CASSRGPDQPQHF
.	TRBV29-1	.	TRBJ1-5	TGCAGCGTTGAGGGGGCTTCCAATCAGCCCCAGCATTTT	CSVEGASNQPQHF
few	TRBV19	.	TRBJ2-7	TGTGCCAGTAGCTCCCCCCAACGGGGCACCTACGAGCAGTACTTC	CASSSPQRGTYEQYF
.	TRBV19	.	TRBJ1-1	TGTGCCAGTAGACAGAACACTGAAGCTTTCTTT	CASRQNTEAFF
few	TRBV7-2	.	TRBJ2-7	TGTGCCAGCAGCTTTAGGGACGGTTCCTCCTACGAGCAGTACTTC	CASSFRDGSSYEQYF
.	TRBV25-1	.	TRBJ2-1	TGTGCCAGCAGTGCCAATGAGCAGTTCTTC	CASSANEQFF
.	TRBV7-2	.	TRBJ2-3	TGTGCCAGCAGCCCTTACACAGATACGCAGTATTTT	CASSPYTDTQYF
few	TRBV11-2	.	TRBJ1-3	TGTGCCAGCAGCTTGGAATTGGGGCGTACCATATATTTT	CASSLELGRTIYF
few	TRBV7-9	.	TRBJ1-4	TGTGCCAGCAGCTTATACAATAGGGAAAAACTGTTTTTT	CASSLYNREKLFF
.	TRBV9	TRBD1	TRBJ1-1	TGTGCCAGCAGCACCGGACAGGGCGGGAACACTGAAGCTTTCTTT	CASSTGQGGNTEAFF
.	TRBV20-1	.	TRBJ2-5	TGCAGTGCTAGGCGGGGCCTTGGCCAGTACTTC	CSARRGLGQYF
.	TRBV6-6	.	TRBJ2-3	TGTGCCAGCAGCCACACGAGGAGCACAGATACGCAGTATTTT	CASSHTRSTDTQYF